Presented here are 22 T cell receptor beta chains from one specimen sequenced in a study of T cells in narcolepsy. The method was immunoSEQ multiplex PCR; TCRdb's version includes in-frame clones alone and lacks a portion of them. The table shows 11,000 or so clones, with around 94% occurring only once. The sequencing sample was made of CD45RA- memory CD4+ T cells from PBMCs. These receptors originate from a human donor with narcolepsy.

The chain links TRBV2 to TRBJ2-7; D may be TRBD2 (5 bases). Germline CDR1 reads SNHLY; CDR2 reads FYNNEI. Trimming took off 5 bases at V and 0 bases at J, with 23 bases between the two ends. This CDR3 is 18 amino acids long. The CDR3 protein is CASSPGKRVARSSYEQYF. The CDR3 nucleotides are TGTGCCAGCAGTCCGGGGAAACGGGTAGCACGATCCTCCTACGAGCAGTACTTC.

In DNA form, the CDR3 reads TGTGCCAGCAGTTACTCGGGCCTGCCGGCAGGGTACGAGCAGTACTTC. Amino acids: CASSYSGLPAGYEQYF. This chain links TRBV6-5 with TRBJ2-7; maybe TRBD1 (5 bases). The CDR3 totals 16 residues. The V end lost 0 bases, the J end lost 4 bases, and 16 bases lay between the germline ends. Per germline, CDR1 MNHEY and CDR2 SVGAGI.

The chain recombines TRBV19 with TRBJ2-7; TRBD1 matches 12 bases. There are 15 residues in the CDR3. Per the germline V gene, CDR1 is LNHDA and CDR2 is SQIVND (reference sequence). With V trimmed by 1 base and J by 6 bases, 4 bases remained unmatched. The CDR3 DNA sequence: TGTGCCAGTAGTATAGCAGGGACAGGGGGCGCCGAGCAGTACTTC. Its translation: CASSIAGTGGAEQYF.

The rearrangement uses TRBV5-1 and TRBJ1-6; no definite D call. Germline values: CDR1 SGHRS, CDR2 YFSETQ. The CDR3 runs to 16 residues. V lost 0 bases, J lost 5 bases, and 12 bases lay in between. As DNA, the CDR3 is TGCGCCAGCAGCTTGGCCGGGCCCGAGAATAATTCACCCCTCCACTTT. It translates to CASSLAGPENNSPLHF.

This sequence joins TRBV6-5 and TRBJ2-7; TRBD2 matches at 7 bases. The CDR3 runs 15 residues. J gave up 3 bases and V 2 bases, and 7 bases lay outside the gene matches. The V gene's germline CDR1 is MNHEY and CDR2 SVGAGI. The CDR3 loop is CASSYGPSGSYEQYF. CDR3 DNA: TGTGCCAGCAGTTACGGTCCTAGCGGCAGCTACGAGCAGTACTTC.

This clone was seen just once. The rearrangement links TRBV5-1 to TRBJ2-1; TRBD1 aligns across 8 bases. CDR3 size: 15 residues. Germline V gene lookup returns CDR1 SGHRS and CDR2 YFSETQ. V trimming: 2 bases; J trimming: 8 bases; junction bases outside the gene matches: 9. The CDR3 is CASSLNRGERHEQFF. As DNA, the CDR3 is TGCGCCAGCAGCTTAAACAGGGGGGAGCGCCATGAGCAGTTCTTC.

Note on this clone: Additional DNA sequences in this sample encode the identical CDR3. CDR3 in amino acids: CATSRFSRGGSRGSNEQFF. In DNA, the CDR3 is TGTGCCACCAGCAGGTTTTCCCGAGGAGGCAGCCGGGGGAGCAATGAGCAGTTCTTC. The chain links TRBV15 to TRBJ2-1, with D possibly being TRBD2 (6 bases). V was cut by 3 bases and J by 6 bases, with 27 bases left in between. The CDR3 contains 19 residues. CDR1 and CDR2 (germline): LNHNV, YYDKDF (reference sequence). Variable domain in full (rest from reference TRBV15 and TRBJ2-1): DAMVIQNPRYQVTQFGKPVTLSCSQTLNHNVMYWYQQKSSQAPKLLFHYYDKDFNNEADTPDNFQSRRPNTSFCFLDIRSPGLGDTAMYLCATSRFSRGGSRGSNEQFFGPGTRLTVL.

This clone was observed once. This rearrangement joins TRBV18 to TRBJ2-7, with TRBD2 matching 10 bases. The germline CDR1 and CDR2 sequences are KGHSH and LQKENI. The ends lost 1 base at V and 3 bases at J; junction bases unmatched: 0. The CDR3 runs to 14 residues. CDR3 in amino acids: CASSPQREGYEQYF. The CDR3 region has the DNA TGTGCCAGCTCACCACAGCGGGAGGGCTACGAGCAGTACTTC.

J is TRBJ2-3 and V is TRBV6-1; D gene uncertain. The germline V and J ends were trimmed by 6 bases and 2 bases, with 6 bases remaining between them. The germline V gene encodes CDR1 MNHNS and CDR2 SASEGT. This CDR3 spans 12 amino acids. The chain's CDR3 is CASRKYTDTQYF. DNA of the CDR3: TGTGCCAGCAGGAAATACACAGATACGCAGTATTTT.

The V call is TRBV27, the J call TRBJ1-1, with D possibly TRBD1 on 5 matching bases. This CDR3 is built from 15 residues. V gave up 4 bases and J gave up 5 bases, with 17 bases separating them. Germline V gene sequence: CDR1 MNHEY, CDR2 SMNVEV (reference sequence). CDR3 loop: CASSSNLGTGTEAFF. DNA of the CDR3: TGTGCCAGCAGTTCTAACTTGGGGACGGGGACTGAAGCTTTCTTT.

The CDR3 region is CASSYGPPVGYGYTF. CDR3 nucleotides: TGTGCCAGCAGTTACGGTCCGCCAGTCGGGTATGGCTACACCTTC. The chain couples TRBV6-5 to TRBJ1-2; D is unclear. The germline V gene has CDR1 MNHEY and CDR2 SVGAGI. V lost 2 bases and J lost 5, with 15 bases in between. CDR3 length: 15 residues.

This rearrangement joins TRBV11-1 to TRBJ2-2; no reliable D call. This CDR3 contains 16 residues. Trimming cost V 1 base and J 1 base, with 10 bases left between them. CDR1 SGHAT and CDR2 FQDESV come from the germline V gene (reference sequence). Written as DNA, the CDR3 is TGTGCCAGCAGCTTAGGGGCAGGCCTGAACACCGGGGAGCTGTTTTTT. It encodes CASSLGAGLNTGELFF.

The CDR3, as DNA: TGTGCCAGCAGCGTAGGGGCTAGGGGGGGACTAGCGAACACCGGGGAGCTGTTTTTT. It is translated as CASSVGARGGLANTGELFF. The rearrangement uses TRBV9 and TRBJ2-2, with 8 bases matching TRBD2. CDR3 length: 19 residues. CDR1 SGDLS and CDR2 YYNGEE come from the germline V gene. V lost 0 bases, J lost 0 bases, and 10 bases stayed unmatched. The full variable domain, its missing parts supplied by reference TRBV9 and TRBJ2-2, is DSGVTQTPKHLITATGQRVTLRCSPRSGDLSVYWYQQSLDQGLQFLIQYYNGEERAKGNILERFSAQQFPDLHSELNLSSLELGDSALYFCASSVGARGGLANTGELFFGEGSRLTVL.

The chain couples TRBV11-3 to TRBJ2-1, with D possibly being TRBD2 (5 bases). CDR1 is SGHNT and CDR2 is YENEEA in the germline V gene. The CDR3 covers 15 residues. Trimming left V 5 bases short and J 0 bases short, with 11 bases between. The DNA of the CDR3 is TGTGCCAGCAGCCCCGTGGGGAGCTCCTACAATGAGCAGTTCTTC. Protein sequence: CASSPVGSSYNEQFF.

The V and J genes are TRBV10-3 and TRBJ2-7, with 9 bases identical to TRBD2. V lost 3 bases and J lost 8; bases outside the gene matches: 8. The CDR3 runs 14 residues. The germline V gene encodes CDR1 ENHRY and CDR2 SYGVKD. CDR3 nucleotides: TGTGCCATCAGTGACGCAGCGGGAGGACAGAAGCAGTACTTC. Translating gives CAISDAAGGQKQYF.

This chain uses TRBV6-5 with TRBJ2-7; tentatively, D is TRBD2 (5 bases). This CDR3 region has 14 residues. Germline V CDR1 and CDR2: MNHEY, SVGAGI. V dropped 10 bases and J dropped 6 bases, with 22 bases sitting between them. Written as DNA, the CDR3 is TGTGCCACCTGTGCAGATCGGACTTGCCGCGAGCAGTACTTC. Translated, it gives CATCADRTCREQYF.

The chain is built from TRBV6-5 and TRBJ2-2; D is undetermined. V lost 0 bases, J lost 4 bases, and 12 bases lay in between. The CDR3 totals 16 residues. Germline CDR1 is MNHEY and CDR2 is SVGAGI. Written as DNA, the CDR3 is TGTGCCAGCAGTTACTCTATCAGAACCCCCACCGGGGAGCTGTTTTTT. This sequence encodes CASSYSIRTPTGELFF.

The V gene is TRBV10-3, the J gene TRBJ2-1, with 7 nucleotides matching TRBD1. The V gene's germline CDR1 is ENHRY and CDR2 SYGVKD. This CDR3 spans 13 amino acids. The V gene end was trimmed by 7 bases and the J gene end by 5 bases; junction bases not matched to a gene: 5. The CDR3 spells CAIMGTADNEQFF. The DNA of the CDR3 is TGTGCCATCATGGGGACAGCGGACAATGAGCAGTTCTTC.

The genes are TRBV19 and TRBJ2-5; no definite D call. This CDR3 region has 12 residues. Trimming cost V 1 base and J 4 bases, with 4 bases left between them. From germline, CDR1 is LNHDA and CDR2 SQIVND (reference sequence). This CDR3 is CASSIGRETQYF. The CDR3 coding sequence is TGTGCCAGTAGTATAGGTCGAGAGACCCAGTACTTC.

The chain couples TRBV29-1 to TRBJ2-7; TRBD1 agrees at 9 bases. Germline CDR1 is SQVTM and CDR2 is ANQGSEA. This CDR3 has 14 residues. J was trimmed by 1 base and V by 3 bases; bases with no gene match: 4. The DNA of the CDR3 is TGCAGCGTTGACCGCGGGACAGGGTCCTACGAGCAGTACTTC. This sequence encodes CSVDRGTGSYEQYF.

This sequence joins TRBV5-1 and TRBJ1-4; D perhaps matches TRBD1 (6 bases). Germline CDR1 is SGHRS and CDR2 is YFSETQ. CDR3 length: 15 amino acids. Trimming shortened V by 4 bases and J by 7 bases, and 17 bases separated the two germline ends. CDR3 in amino acids: CASSPVGGPGEKLFF. The CDR3 nucleotides read TGCGCCAGCAGCCCGGTAGGGGGGCCTGGTGAAAAACTGTTTTTT. The whole variable domain, filled in from reference TRBV5-1 and TRBJ1-4, reads KAGVTQTPRYLIKTRGQQVTLSCSPISGHRSVSWYQQTPGQGLQFLFEYFSETQRNKGNFPGRFSGRQFSNSRSEMNVSTLELGDSALYLCASSPVGGPGEKLFFGSGTQLSVL.

The chain recombines TRBV28 with TRBJ1-4; 8 bases agree with TRBD1. The CDR3 contains 13 residues. V was pared by 5 bases and J by 6 bases, with 2 bases of the junction left unmatched. The germline V gene encodes CDR1 MDHEN and CDR2 SYDVKM. CDR3 region: CASSNRGDEKLFF. Written as DNA, the CDR3 is TGTGCCAGCAGTAACAGGGGGGATGAAAAACTGTTTTTT.